These 3 T cell receptor beta chains share one sample of origin, sequenced in a study of OX40 agonist ivuxolimab in advanced cancers. Libraries were prepared by immunoSEQ multiplex PCR; TCRdb keeps only in-frame clonotypes and omits some of them. Found here are 78,000 or so clones, more than 70% of them singletons; the top ten hold approximately 0.79%. Sample: CD4+ or CD8+ T cells sorted from blood, taken in a trial of the OX40 agonist ivuxolimab. All receptors come from an adult with an advanced solid tumor such as melanoma, head and neck, liver or kidney cancer.

This clone showed up just once. The V call is TRBV7-2, the J call TRBJ2-2, with unresolved D. Germline V lookup: CDR1 SGHTA, CDR2 FQGNSA. V was clipped by 5 bases and J by 13 bases, with 17 bases between them. The CDR3 is 13 amino acids. CDR3 amino acids: CASSPGRSGALFF. The DNA for the CDR3 is TGTGCCAGCAGCCCGGGCAGGTCGGGCGCGCTGTTTTTT.

The chain couples TRBV11-2 to TRBJ1-2; D remains unclear. The CDR3 has 14 residues. V lost 1 base to trimming and J lost 8 bases, with 14 bases between them. Germline assignment: CDR1 SGHAT and CDR2 FQNNGV. The CDR3 protein is CASSLAQASRGYTF. In nucleotides, the CDR3 is TGTGCCAGCAGCTTAGCGCAGGCCTCAAGGGGCTACACCTTC.

J is TRBJ1-4 and V is TRBV18; D uncertain. V was clipped by 3 bases and J by 8 bases, with 10 bases between them. Germline values: CDR1 KGHSH, CDR2 LQKENI. This CDR3 has 13 amino acids. In nucleotides, the CDR3 is TGTGCCAGCTCACCGGTTAGGGCCGAAAAACTGTTTTTT. This translates into CASSPVRAEKLFF.